The T cell receptor (beta chain) described here comes from a study of T cells in tuberculosis. Profiled with immunoSEQ multiplex PCR; TCRdb holds only in-frame clones, not every one. Of 88,000 or so clones listed, roughly 93% are singletons. Sorting used thawed, overnight-rested PBMC stained with anti-CD3, a viability dye and GMM-loaded CD1B tetramer. The CD1B tetramers carried C32 glucose monomycolate purified from Rhodococcus equi. This CDR3 region has 12 residues. Deletions cut 7 bases from V and 5 bases from J, with 12 bases between. Germline CDR1 and CDR2: MNHNS and SASEGT. This clonotype originated in an adult woman with latent tuberculosis. Sequenced material: CD1b-GMM tetramer-negative cells sorted from PBMCs. The rearrangement uses TRBV6-1 and TRBJ2-7; D might be TRBD1 (5 bases). The CDR3 DNA sequence: TGTGCCAGCAATCAGGGCTGGAACGAGCAGTACGTC. Residues: CASNQGWNEQYV.